This TCR beta chain was sequenced for a study of CD8+ T cells in alopecia areata (dated by TCRdb to 2016 to 2018). About the full investigation: Treated patients were enrolled in an open-label pilot trial of oral tofacitinib at 5 to 10 mg twice daily for moderate-to-severe alopecia areata. Human TCRbeta sequencing covered scalp tissue and sorted CD4+ and CD8+ peripheral blood T cells from patchy and totalis/universalis alopecia areata patients and healthy controls. Scalp clonality was compared among normal scalp (n=4), patchy alopecia areata scalp (n=8), and alopecia totalis/universalis scalp (n=8). Patients received tofacitinib for 6 to 18 months and were then followed off drug for 6 months to check for delayed response and recurrence. Biopsies were taken from tofacitinib-treated patients at baseline and again at 4 and 24 weeks into treatment, and several of those patients also had a later scalp biopsy. High-throughput TCRbeta sequencing was used to examine T cell clonal expansion in alopecia areata in both the C3H/HeJ mouse model and human patients. RNA was extracted with the PAXgene miRNA kit for fixed scalp, the miRNeasy kit for PBMCs, and the RNeasy kit for mouse skin. For the treated patients, the SALT score, which quantifies what percentage of scalp surface area is affected, served as the measure of disease severity. immunoSEQ multiplex PCR using 35 Vbeta forward primers and 13 Jbeta reverse primers was used to amplify TCRbeta CDR3 regions.

The library was made by the immunoSEQ multiplex PCR assay. For TCR sequencing, RNA was extracted from every sample and reverse transcribed into cDNA to serve as template. SuperScript III was used to make first-strand cDNA, primed with a 2:1 mix of oligo-dT and random hexamers. Amplification bias was assessed with a synthetic immune receptor repertoire, and residual bias was removed computationally. In the original analysis: After raw reads were preprocessed to remove errors, the CDR3 was defined following IMGT conventions as running from the conserved cysteine to phenylalanine. Clonality was computed by normalizing Shannon entropy by log2 of the number of productive unique TCRs and subtracting the result from 1. CD4 or CD8 identity of scalp clones was inferred by cross-referencing scalp TCRbeta sequences with sorted blood CD4 and CD8 repertoires. Entries here come from immuneACCESS through TCRdb and include only in-frame sequences with V and J called. Some clones fail to appear in such tables; in the studies checked, an unresolved V gene covers under half of the shortfall, and the cause of the remainder is unknown. For V, J and clone size, that table is used; D and trimming come from the DNA. For this sample there are 200,000 to 250,000 clones; over 60% appear just once. Around 4% of the sample is taken by the ten largest.

The investigation overall reported the following: Because the treated cohort was small and had just a single nonresponder, larger studies are needed to establish links between baseline CD8+ expansion and response. Shared TCR sequences between patients were less evident than in mice, which may be partly attributable to HLA diversity in the patient population. Unlike mouse skin, where gammadelta T cells dominate, normal human skin contains resident alphabeta T cells that get sequenced too, which complicates analysis of the scalp TCR repertoire. Higher clonality and more expanded CD8+ clones were observed in lesional scalp than in normal scalp, particularly in alopecia totalis/universalis, a finding suggestive of antigenic drive. Many expanded lesional clones persisted in scalp and blood during tofacitinib treatment, which may partly explain relapse after stopping treatment. With tofacitinib, both scalp clonality and the number of expanded CD8+ clones among the top 100 scalp clones went down significantly.

The CDR3, cysteine through phenylalanine, is 15 amino acids long. The entry retains the CDR3 DNA only, 45 bases that are in frame from base 1. After removal of 4 bases from V and 0 bases from J, the junction retains 3 bases not matched to a gene. CDR1 and CDR2, looked up from the germline V gene, are ENHRY and SYGVKD. Read against the paper, the sample's time point label means: about four weeks on oral tofacitinib. The treatment or condition tag for this specimen amounts to: oral pan-JAK inhibitor, 5-10 mg twice daily. From alopecia areata patients, peripheral blood was collected along with lesional scalp punch biopsies. PBMCs were isolated by density centrifugation and stained for CD3, CD4 and CD8, and CD4+ and CD8+ T cells were sorted on a FACSAria. Worth noting for this clone: The specificity of this receptor is unknown. No base-level quality is on record; no much larger clone is a single base apart.

Here the chain combines TRBV10-3 and TRBJ2-3; TRBD2 aligns with 8 central bases. This clonotype was sampled from a human donor with alopecia areata. The source was CD4+ T cells sorted from blood, collected at week 4, from a patient treated with tofacitinib. The sequenced DNA is TGTGCCATCAGTGTAGCGGGACCTAGCACAGATACGCAGTATTTT. It translates as CAISVAGPSTDTQYF.